These T cell receptor beta chains were read from a single sample in a study of shared clonotypes between healthy human individuals. Sequencing was performed with immunoSEQ multiplex PCR; in TCRdb, only in-frame clones are kept and a portion is missing. The sample holds about 1,500,000 clones, 95% to 97% seen once. The sample comprised naive CD4+ T cells sorted from blood. The receptors come from a man younger than 45 in good health. Both conserved end residues are part of each CDR3. The D gene is left open where the match is weak. A clone size is listed for some rows: how often the clone was seen (once, few, many), or a class if it is expanded.

j_call	clone_size	d_call	v_call	cdr3_nt	cdr3_aa
TRBJ2-5	.	TRBD2	TRBV7-8	TGTGCCAGCAGAACCCCGCGACGACTAGCGGGAGGGGAGACCCAGTACTTC	CASRTPRRLAGGETQYF
TRBJ2-4	.	.	TRBV7-2	TGTGCCAGCAGCTTAGAGGCAGGATTAGCCAAAAACATTCAGTACTTC	CASSLEAGLAKNIQYF
TRBJ2-7	.	TRBD1	TRBV7-2	TGTGCCAGCAGCTACCGGACAGGGGAGGACGAGCAGTACTTC	CASSYRTGEDEQYF
TRBJ2-2	.	TRBD1	TRBV6-5	TGTGCCAGCAGTCTTTCCGGGACAGCTTCGTGGGAGCTGTTTTTT	CASSLSGTASWELFF
TRBJ1-1	.	TRBD1	TRBV9	TGTGCCAGCAGCGTAGTAGGGACAGGGGCCACTGAAGCTTTCTTT	CASSVVGTGATEAFF
TRBJ2-7	.	TRBD2	TRBV7-6	TGTGCCAGCAGCCCGGGGGGGGCTTCCTACGAGCAGTACTTC	CASSPGGASYEQYF
TRBJ1-2	once	.	TRBV6-1	TGTGCCAGCAGTGCGGTCGACAGGTTAGCTAACTATGGCTACACCTTC	CASSAVDRLANYGYTF
TRBJ2-1	.	TRBD1	TRBV7-2	TGTGCCAGCAGCCCGGGACAGGGCTTCAATGAGCAGTTCTTC	CASSPGQGFNEQFF
TRBJ1-2	.	.	TRBV2	TGTGCCAGCAGTGGGACAGAGGCGTCTGGCTACACCTTC	CASSGTEASGYTF
TRBJ2-5	.	.	TRBV29-1	TGCAGCGGGGCGGACAGCACTCAAGAGACCCAGTACTTC	CSGADSTQETQYF
TRBJ1-1	.	.	TRBV10-1	TGCGCCAGCAGTCAGAGACTGAACACTGAAGCTTTCTTT	CASSQRLNTEAFF
TRBJ2-1	.	TRBD2	TRBV7-3	TGTGCCAGCAGCTCCGGGACTAGCGGAAACAATGAGCAGTTCTTC	CASSSGTSGNNEQFF
TRBJ2-1	.	TRBD1	TRBV5-4	TGTGCCAGCAGGGACCGGGACAGGCTCACGAGAGGAGAGCAGTTCTTC	CASRDRDRLTRGEQFF
TRBJ2-3	.	TRBD2	TRBV5-4	TGTGCCAGCAGCTTGACTAGCGGCACAGATACGCAGTATTTT	CASSLTSGTDTQYF
TRBJ2-1	.	TRBD2	TRBV7-9	TGTGCCAGCAGCTTAGAAGGCGGGAGGTCCTACAATGAGCAGTTCTTC	CASSLEGGRSYNEQFF
TRBJ2-5	.	.	TRBV7-2	TGTGCCAGCAGCTTAATCAGGGAAGAGACCCAGTACTTC	CASSLIREETQYF
TRBJ2-5	once	TRBD2	TRBV5-1	TGCGCCAGCAGCTTGGCGGTAGCGGGAGGGCCCGGGACCCAGTACTTC	CASSLAVAGGPGTQYF
TRBJ1-4	.	TRBD1	TRBV15	TGTGCCACCAGCAGAGTTGACGGCAGGGGGAGTGAAAAACTGTTTTTT	CATSRVDGRGSEKLFF
TRBJ2-7	.	TRBD2	TRBV7-2	TGTGCCAGCAGCGGTAGCGGGCGGCAGTCCTACGAGCAGTACTTC	CASSGSGRQSYEQYF
TRBJ2-1	.	TRBD1	TRBV5-5	TGTGCCAGCAGCTTGACGATGATGACAGGGATACATGAGCAGTTCTTC	CASSLTMMTGIHEQFF
TRBJ2-2	.	TRBD2	TRBV7-2	TGTGCCAGCAGCGTACAACTAGCGGGTACCGGGGAGCTGTTTTTT	CASSVQLAGTGELFF
TRBJ2-1	.	.	TRBV20-1	TGCAGTTCGGGAAGATATGAGCAGTTCTTC	CSSGRYEQFF
TRBJ1-5	.	TRBD1	TRBV28	TGTGCCAGCAGTTTTCTAGAACAGGGGGGCCAGCCCCAGCATTTT	CASSFLEQGGQPQHF
TRBJ1-1	.	TRBD1	TRBV12-5	TGTGCTAGTGGTTTGAATACAGGGGGGTACACTGAAGCTTTCTTT	CASGLNTGGYTEAFF
TRBJ2-3	.	TRBD2	TRBV18	TGTGCCAGCTCACTACTTGGACTAGCGGAAATCACAGATACGCAGTATTTT	CASSLLGLAEITDTQYF
TRBJ2-3	.	.	TRBV7-2	TGTGCCAGCAGCTTAGTAGGGTGGGCCCCCAGCACAGATACGCAGTATTTT	CASSLVGWAPSTDTQYF
TRBJ1-5	.	TRBD1	TRBV7-2	TGTGCCAGCAGGGGGAACAGGGGGTCCTTAGCGCCCCAGCATTTT	CASRGNRGSLAPQHF
TRBJ2-3	.	TRBD1	TRBV9	TGTGCCAGCGGGGCGACAGGGATCCATGGCACAGATACGCAGTATTTT	CASGATGIHGTDTQYF
TRBJ1-5	few	.	TRBV2	TGTGCCAGCAGAAGAAATAGCAATCAGCCCCAGCATTTT	CASRRNSNQPQHF
TRBJ1-2	.	TRBD1	TRBV5-1	TGCGCCAGCAGCCATACGGGACAGACTACCCAGGGACCACTTGGCTACACCTTC	CASSHTGQTTQGPLGYTF
TRBJ2-5	.	TRBD2	TRBV5-4	TGTGCCAGCAGCTTGGCCGGCGGGACTAGCGAGACCCAGTACTTC	CASSLAGGTSETQYF
TRBJ2-3	.	.	TRBV5-1	TGCGCCAGCAGCTTGGGGGGAACGGCAGGGGTAGACACGCAGTATTTT	CASSLGGTAGVDTQYF
TRBJ1-5	few	TRBD1	TRBV2	TGTGCCAGCAGTGAGGGACAGGGCAATCAGCCCCAGCATTTT	CASSEGQGNQPQHF
TRBJ1-2	.	TRBD1	TRBV5-1	TGCGCCAGCAGCAGGGGACAGGGGAACTATGGCTACACCTTC	CASSRGQGNYGYTF
TRBJ2-7	once	.	TRBV15	TGTGCCACCAGCGGAGGGATTACCTACGAGCAGTACTTC	CATSGGITYEQYF